The clone carrying this T cell receptor (beta chain) was counted ten times or more. The entry originates in a study of human T cells and chemical hapten exposure. For the study at large: Diphenylcyclopropenone doses were given weekly to the scalps of patients across the roughly 23-week study. A mostly female patient group had alopecia areata, totalis or universalis.

As for time point: patch test 1, 2 weeks after DPC sensitization. Regarding treatment: therapeutic diphenylcyclopropenone sensitization with weekly scalp DPC. The template was total RNA from unfractionated whole blood. V shed 0 bases, J shed 1 base, and the junction held 4 bases outside the gene matches. The CDR3 is made up of 16 amino acids. From the RACE reads, TCRdb called clonotypes with MiXCR, one entry per CDR3 protein. The sample consists of approximately 34,000 distinct CDR3 sequences, around 6.4% of them appearing once. The sequencing here drew on whole blood, taken in connection with sensitization to the hapten diphenylcyclopropenone (DPC). The V gene is TRBV12-3 or TRBV12-4, the J gene TRBJ1-1; 8 nucleotides line up with TRBD1. The clonotype originates from a woman aged 25 to 39 with alopecia areata. Some clones in this sample may be carry-over from other donors' samples. DNA of the CDR3: TGTGCCAGCAGTTTAGCCGCAGGGGGCCGGAACACTGAAGCTTTCTTT. Its translation is CASSLAAGGRNTEAFF.